This TCR beta chain was sequenced for a study of cytomegalovirus exposure and HLA in healthy donors. Study conclusions and caveats: Earlier results showed most TCR beta V segments being productive about 87% or about 30% of the time. The listing of 150 to 200 TCR beta chains classed them as cytomegalovirus-associated.

Regarding this clone: Its antigen remains unidentified.

PCR employed 60 Vbeta and 13 Jbeta primers. Profiling relied on immunoSEQ multiplex PCR, and the TCRdb table lists in-frame clones only, not all of them. The sample carries 100,000 to 150,000 clones, roughly 72% recorded once. Germline V gene sequence: CDR1 SGHRS, CDR2 YFSETQ. V lost 4 bases, J lost 10 bases, and 12 bases lay in between. This CDR3 has 12 residues. The chain carries TRBV5-1 and TRBJ2-1, with TRBD1 as a possible D gene (6 bases). The receptor was isolated from a man in his forties in good health and CMV-seropositive. Input material: PBMCs. The CDR3 sequence: CASSPGTYEQFF. The CDR3 coding sequence is TGCGCCAGCAGCCCCGGGACATACGAGCAGTTCTTC.